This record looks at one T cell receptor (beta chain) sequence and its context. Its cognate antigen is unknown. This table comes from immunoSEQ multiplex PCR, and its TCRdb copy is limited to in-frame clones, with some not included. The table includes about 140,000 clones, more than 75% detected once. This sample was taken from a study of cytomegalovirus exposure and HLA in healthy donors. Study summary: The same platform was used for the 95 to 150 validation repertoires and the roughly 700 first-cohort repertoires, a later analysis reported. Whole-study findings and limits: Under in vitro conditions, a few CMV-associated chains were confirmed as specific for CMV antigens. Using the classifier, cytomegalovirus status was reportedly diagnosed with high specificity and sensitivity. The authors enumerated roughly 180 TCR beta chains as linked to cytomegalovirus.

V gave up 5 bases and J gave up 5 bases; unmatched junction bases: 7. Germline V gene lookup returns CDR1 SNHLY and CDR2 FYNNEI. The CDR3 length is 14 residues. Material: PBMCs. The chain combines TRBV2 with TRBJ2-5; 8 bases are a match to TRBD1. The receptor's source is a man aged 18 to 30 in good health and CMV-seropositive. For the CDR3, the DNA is TGTGCCAGCAGTCGTCCAGGGACAGGTGAGACCCAGTACTTC. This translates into CASSRPGTGETQYF.